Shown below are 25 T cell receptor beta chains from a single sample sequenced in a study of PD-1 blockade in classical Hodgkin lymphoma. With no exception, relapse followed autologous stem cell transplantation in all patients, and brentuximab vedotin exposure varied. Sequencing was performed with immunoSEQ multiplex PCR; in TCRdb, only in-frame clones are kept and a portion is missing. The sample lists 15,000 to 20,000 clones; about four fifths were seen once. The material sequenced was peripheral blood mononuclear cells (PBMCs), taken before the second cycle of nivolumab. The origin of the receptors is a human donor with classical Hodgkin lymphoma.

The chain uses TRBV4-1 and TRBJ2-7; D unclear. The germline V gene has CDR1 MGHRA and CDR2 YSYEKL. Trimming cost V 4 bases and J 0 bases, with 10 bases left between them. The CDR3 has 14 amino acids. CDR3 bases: TGCGCCAGCAGCCGGCAGGAGAGCTCCTACGAGCAGTACTTC. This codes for CASSRQESSYEQYF.

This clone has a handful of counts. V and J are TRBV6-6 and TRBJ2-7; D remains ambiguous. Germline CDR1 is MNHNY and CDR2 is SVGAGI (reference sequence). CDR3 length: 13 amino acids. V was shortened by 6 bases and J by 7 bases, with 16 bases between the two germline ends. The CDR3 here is CASRGGNLGEQYF. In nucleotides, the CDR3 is TGTGCCAGCAGAGGCGGTAACCTTGGGGAGCAGTACTTC.

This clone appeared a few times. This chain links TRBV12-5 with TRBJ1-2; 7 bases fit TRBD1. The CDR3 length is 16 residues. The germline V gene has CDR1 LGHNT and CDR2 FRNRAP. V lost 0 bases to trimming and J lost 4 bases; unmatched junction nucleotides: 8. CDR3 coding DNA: TGTGCTAGTGGTTTGGTACGGGACAGTAGCCTCTATGGCTACACCTTC. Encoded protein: CASGLVRDSSLYGYTF.

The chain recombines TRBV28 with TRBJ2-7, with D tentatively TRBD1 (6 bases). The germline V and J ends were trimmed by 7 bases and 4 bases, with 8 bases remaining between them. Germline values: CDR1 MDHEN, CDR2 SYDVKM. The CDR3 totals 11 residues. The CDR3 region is CASTGTYEQYF. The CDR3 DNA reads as TGTGCCAGCACCGGGACATACGAGCAGTACTTC.

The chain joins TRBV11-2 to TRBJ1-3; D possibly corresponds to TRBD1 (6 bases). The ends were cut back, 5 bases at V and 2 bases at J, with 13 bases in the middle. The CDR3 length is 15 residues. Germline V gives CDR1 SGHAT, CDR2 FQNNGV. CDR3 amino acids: CASSPDRRTGNTIYF. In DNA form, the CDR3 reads TGTGCCAGCAGCCCCGACAGGCGGACTGGAAACACCATATATTTT.

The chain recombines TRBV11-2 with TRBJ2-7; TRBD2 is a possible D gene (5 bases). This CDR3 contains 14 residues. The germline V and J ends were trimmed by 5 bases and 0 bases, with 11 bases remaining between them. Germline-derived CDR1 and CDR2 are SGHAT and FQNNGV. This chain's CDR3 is CASSNSGSSYEQYF. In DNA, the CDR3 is TGTGCCAGCAGCAATTCTGGGAGCTCCTACGAGCAGTACTTC.

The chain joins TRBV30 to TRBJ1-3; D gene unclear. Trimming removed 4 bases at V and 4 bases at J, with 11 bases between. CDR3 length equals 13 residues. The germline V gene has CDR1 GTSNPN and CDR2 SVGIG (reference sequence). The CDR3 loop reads CAWMRTFGNTIYF. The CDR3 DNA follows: TGTGCCTGGATGCGGACCTTCGGAAACACCATATATTTT.

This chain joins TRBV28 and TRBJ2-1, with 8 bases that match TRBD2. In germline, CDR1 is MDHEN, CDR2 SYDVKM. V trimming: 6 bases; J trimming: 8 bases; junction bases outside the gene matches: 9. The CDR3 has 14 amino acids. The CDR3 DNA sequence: TGTGCCAGCAGAATGGGACTAGGCGGCGATGAGCAGTTCTTC. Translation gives CASRMGLGGDEQFF.

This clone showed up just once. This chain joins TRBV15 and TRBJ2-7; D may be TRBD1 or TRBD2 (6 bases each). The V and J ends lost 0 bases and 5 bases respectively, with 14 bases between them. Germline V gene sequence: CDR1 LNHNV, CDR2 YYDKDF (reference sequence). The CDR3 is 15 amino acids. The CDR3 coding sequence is TGTGCCACCAGCAGAGATTTTAGGGGGGAACACGAGCAGTACTTC. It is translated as CATSRDFRGEHEQYF.

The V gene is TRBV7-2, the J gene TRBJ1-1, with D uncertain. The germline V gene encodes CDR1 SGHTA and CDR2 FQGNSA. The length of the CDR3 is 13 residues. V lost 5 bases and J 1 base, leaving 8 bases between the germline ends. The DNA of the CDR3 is TGTGCCAGCAGCCTTTTAGGGAACACTGAAGCTTTCTTT. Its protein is CASSLLGNTEAFF. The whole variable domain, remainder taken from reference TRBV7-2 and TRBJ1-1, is GAGVSQSPSNKVTEKGKDVELRCDPISGHTALYWYRQSLGQGLEFLIYFQGNSAPDKSGLPSDRFSAERTGGSVSTLTIQRTQQEDSAVYLCASSLLGNTEAFFGQGTRLTVV.

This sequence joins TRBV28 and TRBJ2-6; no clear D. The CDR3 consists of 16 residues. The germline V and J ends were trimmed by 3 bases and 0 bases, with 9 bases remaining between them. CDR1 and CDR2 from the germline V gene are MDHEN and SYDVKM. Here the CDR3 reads CASSFILGSGANVLTF. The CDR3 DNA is TGTGCCAGCAGTTTTATTCTTGGCTCTGGGGCCAACGTCCTGACTTTC.

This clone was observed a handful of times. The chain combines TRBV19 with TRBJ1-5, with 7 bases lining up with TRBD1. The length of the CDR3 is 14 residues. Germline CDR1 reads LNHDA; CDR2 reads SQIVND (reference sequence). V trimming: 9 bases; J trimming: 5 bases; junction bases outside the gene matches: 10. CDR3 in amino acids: CASSWDSRDQPQHF. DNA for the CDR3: TGTGCCAGCTCCTGGGACAGCCGAGATCAGCCCCAGCATTTT.

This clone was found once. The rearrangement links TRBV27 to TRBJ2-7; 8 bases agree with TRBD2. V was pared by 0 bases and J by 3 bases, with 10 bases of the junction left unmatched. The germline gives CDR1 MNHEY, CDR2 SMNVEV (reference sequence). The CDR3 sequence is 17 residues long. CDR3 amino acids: CASSLSAVGGAHYEQYF. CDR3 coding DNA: TGTGCCAGCAGTTTATCGGCTGTCGGGGGGGCCCACTACGAGCAGTACTTC.

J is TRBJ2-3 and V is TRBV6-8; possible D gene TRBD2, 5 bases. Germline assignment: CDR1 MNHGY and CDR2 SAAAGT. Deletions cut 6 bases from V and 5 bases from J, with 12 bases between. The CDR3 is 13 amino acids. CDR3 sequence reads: CASSIAAGDTQYF. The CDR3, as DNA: TGTGCCAGCAGCATCGCTGCGGGAGATACGCAGTATTTT.

The CDR3 DNA is TGCAGTGCCCTCGTCCAAAGTGGCTACACCTTC. Protein sequence: CSALVQSGYTF. The chain has TRBV20-1 and TRBJ1-2, with D uncertain. This CDR3 spans 11 amino acids. From germline, CDR1 is DFQATT and CDR2 SNEGSKA (reference sequence). Trimming took off 6 bases at V and 7 bases at J, with 12 bases between the two ends.

The CDR3 spells CAWSVPSYYSNQPQHF. The DNA of the CDR3 is TGTGCCTGGAGTGTACCCAGCTACTATAGCAATCAGCCCCAGCATTTT. J is TRBJ1-5 and V is TRBV30; D unresolved. The germline V and J ends were trimmed by 0 bases and 0 bases, with 12 bases remaining between them. This CDR3 contains 16 residues. Germline CDR1 is GTSNPN and CDR2 is SVGIG (reference sequence).

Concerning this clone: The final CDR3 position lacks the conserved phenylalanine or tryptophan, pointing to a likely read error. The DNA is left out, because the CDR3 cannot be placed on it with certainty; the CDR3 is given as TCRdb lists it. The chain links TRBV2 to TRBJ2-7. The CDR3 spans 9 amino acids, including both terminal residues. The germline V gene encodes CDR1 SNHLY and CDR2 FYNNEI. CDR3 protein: CASSETGRR.

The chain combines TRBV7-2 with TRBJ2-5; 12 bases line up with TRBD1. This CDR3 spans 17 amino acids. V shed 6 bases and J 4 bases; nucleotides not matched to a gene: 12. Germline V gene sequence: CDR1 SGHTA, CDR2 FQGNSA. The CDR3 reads CASSLTSGTGGLETQYF. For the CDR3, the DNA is TGTGCCAGCAGTCTTACTTCCGGGACAGGGGGCTTAGAGACCCAGTACTTC. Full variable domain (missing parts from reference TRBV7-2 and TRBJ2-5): GAGVSQSPSNKVTEKGKDVELRCDPISGHTALYWYRQSLGQGLEFLIYFQGNSAPDKSGLPSDRFSAERTGGSVSTLTIQRTQQEDSAVYLCASSLTSGTGGLETQYFGPGTRLLVL.

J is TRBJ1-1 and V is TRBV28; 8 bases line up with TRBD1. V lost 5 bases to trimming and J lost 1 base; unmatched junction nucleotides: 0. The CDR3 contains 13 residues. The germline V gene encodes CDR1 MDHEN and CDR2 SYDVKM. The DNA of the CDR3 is TGTGCCAGCAGTACAGGGGGGAACACTGAAGCTTTCTTT. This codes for CASSTGGNTEAFF.

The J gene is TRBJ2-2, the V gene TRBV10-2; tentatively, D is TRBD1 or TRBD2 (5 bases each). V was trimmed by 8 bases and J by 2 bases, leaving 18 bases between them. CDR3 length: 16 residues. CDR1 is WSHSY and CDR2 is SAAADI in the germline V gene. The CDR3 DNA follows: TGCGCCAGCCTCGAGGGTAGGGGAAGTAACACCGGGGAGCTGTTTTTT. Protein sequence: CASLEGRGSNTGELFF.

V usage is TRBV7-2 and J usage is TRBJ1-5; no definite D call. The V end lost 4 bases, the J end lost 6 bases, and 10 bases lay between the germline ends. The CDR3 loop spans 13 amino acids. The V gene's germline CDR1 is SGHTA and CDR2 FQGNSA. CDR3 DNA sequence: TGTGCCAGCAGCTCCGGGCGGGGTCAGCCCCAGCATTTT. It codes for CASSSGRGQPQHF.

Here the CDR3 reads CAISGTGFEKLFF. CDR3 bases: TGTGCCATCAGTGGGACAGGGTTTGAAAAACTGTTTTTT. V usage is TRBV10-3 and J usage is TRBJ1-4; 8 bases are shared with TRBD1. Germline trimming cut 4 bases from V and 7 bases from J; bases unmatched to any gene: 2. Germline lookup yields CDR1 ENHRY and CDR2 SYGVKD. The CDR3 runs to 13 residues.

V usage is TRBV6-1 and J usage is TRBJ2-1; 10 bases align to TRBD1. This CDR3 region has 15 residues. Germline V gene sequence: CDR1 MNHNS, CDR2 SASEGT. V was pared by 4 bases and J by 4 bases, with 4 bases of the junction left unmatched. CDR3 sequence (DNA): TGTGCCAGCAGTGGGGACAGGGGTCGATACAATGAGCAGTTCTTC. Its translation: CASSGDRGRYNEQFF.

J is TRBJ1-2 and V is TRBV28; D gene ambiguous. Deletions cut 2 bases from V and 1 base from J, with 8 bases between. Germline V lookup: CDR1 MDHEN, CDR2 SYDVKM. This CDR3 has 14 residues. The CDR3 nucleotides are TGTGCCAGCAGTTTAAGACGGCTTAACTATGGCTACACCTTC. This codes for CASSLRRLNYGYTF.

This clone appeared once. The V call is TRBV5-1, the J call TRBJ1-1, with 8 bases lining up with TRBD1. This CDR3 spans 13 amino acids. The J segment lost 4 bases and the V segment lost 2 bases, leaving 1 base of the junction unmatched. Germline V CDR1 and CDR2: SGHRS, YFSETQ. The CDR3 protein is CASSLTGGTEAFF. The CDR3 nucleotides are TGCGCCAGCAGCTTAACAGGGGGCACTGAAGCTTTCTTT.